Following are 24 T cell receptor beta chains from one sample sequenced in a study of PD-L1 blockade in urothelial cancer. Time point given: peripheral blood 6 weeks after treatment start. Clones were read by immunoSEQ multiplex PCR, and TCRdb kept only the in-frame ones, dropping some. This sample has 20,000 to 25,000 clones, with under 95% found just once. The specimen was PBMCs, collected around atezolizumab (anti-PD-L1) treatment. Receptors originate from a woman aged 60-75 years with urothelial cancer.

The chain has TRBV2 and TRBJ1-4; D is unresolved. Germline-derived CDR1 and CDR2 are SNHLY and FYNNEI. The CDR3 sequence is 16 residues long. The V end lost 8 bases, the J end lost 2 bases, and 18 bases lay between the germline ends. CDR3 in DNA: TGTGCCAGCTCTCGTAACCCCGTCGGGACTAATGAAAAACTGTTTTTT. Amino acid sequence: CASSRNPVGTNEKLFF. The whole variable domain, remainder taken from reference TRBV2 and TRBJ1-4, is EPEVTQTPSHQVTQMGQEVILRCVPISNHLYFYWYRQILGQKVEFLVSFYNNEISEKSEIFDDQFSVERPDGSNFTLKIRSTKLEDSAMYFCASSRNPVGTNEKLFFGSGTQLSVL.

The chain carries TRBV10-1 and TRBJ2-7; 10 positions match TRBD2. The V and J ends lost 4 bases and 3 bases, in that order; junction bases with no gene match: 12. Germline values: CDR1 WNHNN, CDR2 SYGVQD (reference sequence). The CDR3 loop spans 17 amino acids. CDR3 residues: CASSVNLLAGEIYEQYF. CDR3 sequence (DNA): TGCGCCAGCAGTGTCAACCTTCTAGCGGGAGAAATCTACGAGCAGTACTTC.

This clone showed up just a few times. The chain is built from TRBV21-1 and TRBJ1-4. TRBV21-1 is classified as a pseudogene. The CDR3 consists of 15 residues. The CDR3 sequence: CASSTPRGGREKLFF. In DNA form, the CDR3 reads TGTGCCAGCAGCACCCCTCGGGGGGGAAGGGAAAAACTGTTTTTT.

A single count supports this clone. The chain uses TRBV5-4 and TRBJ1-1, with TRBD1 identical over 9 bases. The V and J ends lost 4 bases and 2 bases, in that order; junction bases with no gene match: 9. CDR1 is SGHNT and CDR2 is YYREEE in the germline V gene (reference sequence). This CDR3 has 16 residues. CDR3 residues: CASSRGGTGLNTEAFF. The DNA for the CDR3 is TGTGCCAGCAGCCGGGGAGGGACAGGGCTAAACACTGAAGCTTTCTTT. The full variable domain, its missing parts supplied by reference TRBV5-4 and TRBJ1-1, is ETGVTQSPTHLIKTRGQQVTLRCSSQSGHNTVSWYQQALGQGPQFIFQYYREEENGRGNFPPRFSGLQFPNYSSELNVNALELDDSALYLCASSRGGTGLNTEAFFGQGTRLTVV.

V and J are TRBV27 and TRBJ1-1; D is ambiguous. V was pared by 5 bases and J by 0 bases, with 19 bases between. Germline-derived CDR1 and CDR2 are MNHEY and SMNVEV (reference sequence). The CDR3 sequence is 17 residues long. The CDR3: CASSLGNIQVLNTEAFF. The CDR3 DNA is TGTGCCAGCAGTCTCGGAAATATTCAGGTTCTGAACACTGAAGCTTTCTTT.

J is TRBJ2-1 and V is TRBV27, with D maybe TRBD2 (6 bases). Trimming cost V 5 bases and J 4 bases, with 24 bases left between them. Germline V gene data show CDR1 as MNHEY and CDR2 as SMNVEV (reference sequence). CDR3 length: 18 residues. The CDR3 DNA reads TGTGCCAGCAGTCCACCATCCCCTCGCAGGGAGGCGTACAATGAGCAGTTCTTC. Its protein product is CASSPPSPRREAYNEQFF.

The V gene is TRBV12-5, the J gene TRBJ1-2; D not resolved. Looked up from germline, CDR1 is LGHNT and CDR2 is FRNRAP. This CDR3 spans 15 amino acids. The V end lost 1 base, the J end lost 4 bases, and 13 bases lay between the germline ends. DNA for the CDR3: TGTGCTAGTGGTTTGGGGTACGGGGTGGGCTATGGCTACACCTTC. Encoded protein: CASGLGYGVGYGYTF.

This chain joins TRBV5-1 and TRBJ1-2; TRBD1 matches 7 bases. V was clipped by 0 bases and J by 2 bases; unmatched bases: 1. This CDR3 comprises 14 residues. Per germline, CDR1 SGHRS and CDR2 YFSETQ. Here the CDR3 DNA reads TGCGCCAGCAGCTTGGGACAGGGAAACTATGGCTACACCTTC. Translating it yields CASSLGQGNYGYTF.

The chain joins TRBV27 to TRBJ1-5, with D tentatively TRBD1 (5 bases). Per the germline V gene, CDR1 is MNHEY and CDR2 is SMNVEV (reference sequence). The V end lost 3 bases, the J end lost 6 bases, and 15 bases lay between the germline ends. The CDR3 is 15 residues long. For the CDR3, the DNA is TGTGCCAGCAGTTTGGGGCAGGGTATCGTTCAGCCCCAGCATTTT. Translation: CASSLGQGIVQPQHF.

The gene calls are TRBV11-2 and TRBJ1-1, with 7 bases identical to TRBD1. There are 12 residues in the CDR3. V trimming: 5 bases; J trimming: 6 bases; junction bases outside the gene matches: 3. The germline V gene has CDR1 SGHAT and CDR2 FQNNGV. The CDR3 region has the DNA TGTGCCAGCAGCGCCGACAGGGCTGAAGCTTTCTTT. Amino acids: CASSADRAEAFF.

This clone has a single count. V and J are TRBV6-5 and TRBJ2-7; 13 nucleotides match TRBD2. Per the germline V gene, CDR1 is MNHEY and CDR2 is SVGAGI. The V gene end was trimmed by 8 bases and the J gene end by 4 bases; junction bases not matched to a gene: 8. The CDR3 loop spans 15 amino acids. CDR3 in DNA: TGTGCCAGCCAGACTAGCGGGGGGCTCCAATACGAGCAGTACTTC. As protein: CASQTSGGLQYEQYF.

V and J are TRBV19 and TRBJ1-3, with D perhaps matching TRBD1 (5 bases). This CDR3 comprises 17 residues. CDR1 is LNHDA and CDR2 is SQIVND in the germline V gene (reference sequence). Trimming left V 3 bases short and J 6 bases short, with 21 bases between. CDR3 amino acids: CASSMGLFRAVENTIYF. The CDR3 bases are TGTGCCAGTAGTATGGGACTTTTTCGGGCCGTGGAAAACACCATATATTTT. Full variable domain (missing parts from reference TRBV19 and TRBJ1-3): DGGITQSPKYLFRKEGQNVTLSCEQNLNHDAMYWYRQDPGQGLRLIYYSQIVNDFQKGDIAEGYSVSREKKESFPLTVTSAQKNPTAFYLCASSMGLFRAVENTIYFGEGSWLTVV.

This clone has just one count. The rearrangement joins TRBV4-3 to TRBJ1-4; a weak D match, TRBD1 (6 bases). V was cut by 4 bases and J by 3 bases, with 12 bases left in between. The CDR3 loop spans 15 amino acids. Germline lookup yields CDR1 LGHNA and CDR2 YSLEER. The CDR3 reads CASSPLYRANEKLFF. Written as DNA, the CDR3 is TGCGCCAGCAGCCCTCTCTACAGGGCTAATGAAAAACTGTTTTTT.

This CDR3 is CASSEDVGGGLYEQYF. CDR3 nucleotides: TGTGCCAGCAGTGAAGACGTGGGAGGAGGACTCTACGAGCAGTACTTC. The chain carries TRBV2 and TRBJ2-7, with D possibly being TRBD2 (6 bases). V was trimmed by 1 base and J by 3 bases, leaving 16 bases between them. Germline assignment: CDR1 SNHLY and CDR2 FYNNEI. The CDR3 is 16 residues long.

The chain carries TRBV7-3 and TRBJ2-1; 7 bases fit TRBD1. With 5 bases clipped from V and 2 bases from J, the junction kept 6 bases outside the gene matches. The CDR3 sequence is 15 residues long. Germline CDR1 and CDR2: SGHTA and FQGTGA. The CDR3 loop reads CASSQDRRTYNEQFF. CDR3 in DNA: TGTGCCAGCAGCCAGGACAGGCGGACCTACAATGAGCAGTTCTTC.

The CDR3 here is CASSPGQDIQYF. CDR3 DNA: TGTGCCAGCTCACCAGGACAGGACATTCAGTACTTC. The chain links TRBV18 to TRBJ2-4, with 7 bases that match TRBD1. The length of the CDR3 is 12 residues. The J segment lost 8 bases and the V segment lost 2 bases, leaving 0 bases of the junction unmatched. CDR1 is KGHSH and CDR2 is LQKENI in the germline V gene.

This clone has just one count. The gene calls are TRBV11-3 and TRBJ1-5, with a possible D match to TRBD1 (5 bases). The CDR3 is 14 amino acids. CDR1 and CDR2 (germline): SGHNT, YENEEA. V lost 1 base and J lost 4, with 8 bases in between. The CDR3 DNA follows: TGTGCCAGCAGCTTAGGGGGCAGAAATCAGCCCCAGCATTTT. The encoded protein is CASSLGGRNQPQHF.

CDR3 protein: CASSPAGLAKNIQYF. CDR3 DNA: TGTGCCAGCAGCCCAGCAGGCCTAGCCAAAAACATTCAGTACTTC. V and J are TRBV6-5 and TRBJ2-4; D gene ambiguous. V shed 6 bases and J shed 0 bases, with 12 bases lying between them. There are 15 residues in the CDR3. Per the germline V gene, CDR1 is MNHEY and CDR2 is SVGAGI.

The genes are TRBV11-3 and TRBJ2-1; the D is unclear. CDR1 is SGHNT and CDR2 is YENEEA in the germline V gene. There are 13 residues in the CDR3. V shed 1 base and J shed 4 bases, with 5 bases lying between them. The CDR3 sequence: CASSLGTYNEQFF. Here the CDR3 DNA reads TGTGCCAGCAGCTTAGGCACTTACAATGAGCAGTTCTTC.

The chain has TRBV29-1 and TRBJ1-1, with 9 positions matching TRBD1. This CDR3 spans 17 amino acids. In germline, CDR1 is SQVTM, CDR2 ANQGSEA. After removal of 0 bases from V and 1 base from J, the junction contained 9 bases not matched to a gene. In DNA, the CDR3 is TGCAGCGTTGAAGAGTACAGGGGGCACCTAGGGAACACTGAAGCTTTCTTT. Protein sequence: CSVEEYRGHLGNTEAFF.

The rearrangement links TRBV7-6 to TRBJ2-1; 7 bases line up with TRBD2. The V gene's germline CDR1 is SGHVS and CDR2 FNYEAQ. The V segment lost 4 bases and the J segment 7 bases; nucleotides outside the gene matches: 7. This CDR3 is built from 14 residues. CDR3 loop: CASSSLAAGNEQFF. The CDR3 DNA follows: TGTGCCAGCAGCTCGCTAGCGGCCGGGAATGAGCAGTTCTTC.

The V gene is TRBV4-3, the J gene TRBJ2-7, with D uncertain. Germline V lookup: CDR1 LGHNA, CDR2 YSLEER. The CDR3 sequence is 16 residues long. The ends were cut back, 0 bases at V and 0 bases at J, with 12 bases in the middle. CDR3 sequence: CASSQEAGLSSYEQYF. CDR3 sequence (DNA): TGCGCCAGCAGCCAAGAGGCAGGCCTCAGCTCCTACGAGCAGTACTTC.

J is TRBJ2-6 and V is TRBV19, with 11 bases identical to TRBD1. The length of the CDR3 is 19 residues. Germline V gene sequence: CDR1 LNHDA, CDR2 SQIVND (reference sequence). J lost 2 bases, V lost 1 base, and 7 bases had no gene match. CDR3 in DNA: TGTGCCAGTAGTATAGTGGACAGGGGGCAGGTAGCTGGGGCCAACGTCCTGACTTTC. The encoded protein is CASSIVDRGQVAGANVLTF.

The chain uses TRBV19 and TRBJ1-5; a possible D gene is TRBD1 (6 bases). The CDR3 loop spans 12 amino acids. Per the germline V gene, CDR1 is LNHDA and CDR2 is SQIVND (reference sequence). The germline V and J ends were trimmed by 8 bases and 2 bases, with 7 bases remaining between them. CDR3 DNA sequence: TGTGCCAGTTCAGGGGGCAATCAGCCCCAGCATTTT. This gives the protein CASSGGNQPQHF.